Each of the 29 T cell receptor beta chains below was sequenced from the same sample in a study of blood T cell repertoires in COVID-19. The repertoire was sequenced with immunoSEQ multiplex PCR; TCRdb's copy has only in-frame clones and lacks some. The sample lists roughly 200,000 clones; around nine tenths were seen once. Sequenced material: peripheral blood. The receptors were gathered from a man aged 45-65 years with COVID-19, enrolled during active disease.

Notes on this clone: A read error may be the cause here, since a much bigger clone is one base away. V is TRBV7-9 and J is TRBJ2-7; 10 positions match TRBD1. This CDR3 region has 14 residues. Germline CDR1 reads SEHNR; CDR2 reads FQNEAQ (reference sequence). The J segment lost 2 bases and the V segment lost 5 bases, leaving 3 bases of the junction unmatched. The CDR3 DNA reads TGTGCCAGCAGCCCCGGGACAGGGGCCTACGAGCAGTACTTC. Its translation is CASSPGTGAYEQYF.

The chain couples TRBV5-1 to TRBJ1-6, with TRBD1 as a possible D gene (5 bases). The CDR3 has 17 residues. The V gene lost 1 base and the J gene lost 5 bases, with 16 bases spanning the gap. Germline assignment: CDR1 SGHRS and CDR2 YFSETQ. For the CDR3, the DNA is TGCGCCAGCAGCTTGATTCCTCAGGGAACCAATAATTCACCCCTCCACTTT. It specifies CASSLIPQGTNNSPLHF.

This clone was detected only once. The chain recombines TRBV28 with TRBJ1-2; D call uncertain. The CDR3 is 15 amino acids. CDR1 is MDHEN, CDR2 SYDVKM, per germline. Deletions cut 4 bases from V and 3 bases from J, with 15 bases between. CDR3 loop: CASSSQWGVYYGYTF. Here the CDR3 DNA reads TGTGCCAGCAGTTCCCAGTGGGGAGTCTACTATGGCTACACCTTC.

This clone was recorded a few times. The chain combines TRBV9 with TRBJ2-7; D remains ambiguous. Germline V gives CDR1 SGDLS, CDR2 YYNGEE. The germline V and J ends were trimmed by 4 bases and 4 bases, with 12 bases remaining between them. The CDR3 contains 13 residues. The CDR3 coding sequence is TGTGCCAGCAGCTCTTTCGTCGGGTACGAGCAGTACTTC. Translated, it gives CASSSFVGYEQYF.

The table lists this clone with a few counts. The V and J genes are TRBV5-6 and TRBJ1-2; D is undetermined. This CDR3 contains 14 residues. V lost 1 base and J lost 3, with 10 bases in between. Germline V gene sequence: CDR1 SGHDT, CDR2 YYEEEE. CDR3 sequence (DNA): TGTGCCAGCAGCTTGAGTATTCAGGACTATGGCTACACCTTC. Its translation is CASSLSIQDYGYTF. Together with reference TRBV5-6 and TRBJ1-2, the CDR3 gives the full variable domain: DAGVTQSPTHLIKTRGQQVTLRCSPKSGHDTVSWYQQALGQGPQFIFQYYEEEERQRGNFPDRFSGHQFPNYSSELNVNALLLGDSALYLCASSLSIQDYGYTFGSGTRLTVV.

The chain employs TRBV19 and TRBJ1-5; 7 nucleotides line up with TRBD1. J was trimmed by 1 base and V by 7 bases; bases with no gene match: 22. The CDR3 spans 20 residues. CDR1 LNHDA and CDR2 SQIVND come from the germline V gene (reference sequence). This chain's CDR3 is CASTFLPWDSKFFSNQPQHF. The CDR3 DNA is TGTGCCAGTACCTTTCTCCCCTGGGACAGTAAGTTTTTCAGCAATCAGCCCCAGCATTTT.

This chain connects TRBV5-5 to TRBJ1-2; no reliable D call. The CDR3 spans 14 residues. Per germline, CDR1 SGHKS and CDR2 YYEKEE (reference sequence). V lost 0 bases and J 2 bases, leaving 8 bases between the germline ends. The DNA for the CDR3 is TGTGCCAGCAGCTTGGTCAGGTTAAACTATGGCTACACCTTC. This gives the protein CASSLVRLNYGYTF.

The chain links TRBV9 to TRBJ2-2; perhaps TRBD2 as D (6 bases). CDR1 and CDR2 (germline): SGDLS, YYNGEE. This CDR3 has 18 amino acids. V shed 4 bases and J shed 2 bases, with 21 bases lying between them. This chain's CDR3 is CASSSRLAEGSNTGELFF. The CDR3 coding sequence is TGTGCCAGCAGCTCCCGACTCGCGGAGGGGAGCAACACCGGGGAGCTGTTTTTT.

This sequence joins TRBV28 and TRBJ2-7; tentatively, D is TRBD2 (6 bases). CDR3 length: 14 amino acids. Germline-derived CDR1 and CDR2 are MDHEN and SYDVKM. Trimming took off 3 bases at V and 2 bases at J, with 11 bases between the two ends. The CDR3 DNA follows: TGTGCCAGCAGTTTTTCGGGGGATACCTACGAGCAGTACTTC. Amino acids: CASSFSGDTYEQYF.

The genes are TRBV7-3 and TRBJ2-7; 8 bases match TRBD1. This CDR3 has 14 residues. The V gene's germline CDR1 is SGHTA and CDR2 FQGTGA. The J segment lost 3 bases and the V segment lost 5 bases, leaving 6 bases of the junction unmatched. CDR3 DNA sequence: TGTGCCAGCAGCCCAGGACAGGGTGACTACGAGCAGTACTTC. Translating it yields CASSPGQGDYEQYF.

This chain joins TRBV7-4 and TRBJ2-7; 10 bases are shared with TRBD2. After removal of 5 bases from V and 4 bases from J, the junction contained 8 bases not matched to a gene. Per the germline V gene, CDR1 is SGHVT and CDR2 is SQSDAQ. This CDR3 has 15 residues. This CDR3 reads CASSASGRALYEQYF. The CDR3 DNA reads as TGTGCCAGCAGCGCCAGCGGGAGGGCCTTATACGAGCAGTACTTC.

The rearrangement links TRBV5-8 to TRBJ1-4; the match to TRBD1 covers 8 bases. V was clipped by 4 bases and J by 1 base; unmatched bases: 9. This CDR3 has 17 residues. CDR1 and CDR2 (germline): SGHTS, YDEGEE. The CDR3 is CASSPGTGEGTNEKLFF. The CDR3 DNA follows: TGTGCCAGCAGCCCAGGGACAGGCGAGGGAACTAATGAAAAACTGTTTTTT.

The V call is TRBV3-1 (or the pseudogene TRBV3-2), the J call TRBJ2-5; possibly TRBD2 for D (6 bases). Germline lookup yields CDR1 LGHDT and CDR2 YNNKEL (reference sequence). This CDR3 is built from 12 residues. The V end lost 4 bases, the J end lost 9 bases, and 12 bases lay between the germline ends. The CDR3 nucleotides read TGTGCCAGCAGCCTGCCTAGCGCAGCCCAGTACTTC. Translating gives CASSLPSAAQYF.

J is TRBJ1-1 and V is TRBV12-3 or TRBV12-4; D gene uncertain. The length of the CDR3 is 11 residues. V was trimmed by 7 bases and J by 5 bases, leaving 8 bases between them. CDR3 loop: CASTSRTEAFF. CDR3 in DNA: TGTGCCAGCACCTCTAGGACTGAAGCTTTCTTT.

V gene TRBV19 combines with J gene TRBJ1-1; D ambiguous. Trimming shortened V by 0 bases and J by 5 bases, and 10 bases separated the two germline ends. The CDR3 runs to 14 residues. Germline V gene lookup returns CDR1 LNHDA and CDR2 SQIVND (reference sequence). CDR3 sequence (DNA): TGTGCCAGTAGTATAGATCGGGTCGGGACTGAAGCTTTCTTT. Its translation is CASSIDRVGTEAFF.

The V and J genes are TRBV6-1 and TRBJ2-7, with 9 bases lining up with TRBD2. The CDR3 spans 15 residues. CDR1 is MNHNS and CDR2 is SASEGT in the germline V gene. Germline trimming cut 1 base from V and 2 bases from J; bases unmatched to any gene: 3. DNA of the CDR3: TGTGCCAGCAGTGAAGGGGCTAGCGGGACCTACGAGCAGTACTTC. Its protein product is CASSEGASGTYEQYF.

The gene calls are TRBV18 and TRBJ2-3; 8 bases agree with TRBD1. Germline loops: CDR1 KGHSH, CDR2 LQKENI. Unmatched junction bases numbered 5, after V lost 3 bases and J lost 0 bases. This CDR3 has 16 residues. In DNA, the CDR3 is TGTGCCAGCTCACCGACCGGGACAGGCAGCACAGATACGCAGTATTTT. It specifies CASSPTGTGSTDTQYF.

In DNA form, the CDR3 reads TGTGCCTGGAGTGGGCGAGGAGTAGCTTTCTTT. It encodes CAWSGRGVAFF. The chain joins TRBV30 to TRBJ1-1; D gene ambiguous. Germline V lookup: CDR1 GTSNPN, CDR2 SVGIG (reference sequence). The ends were cut back, 1 base at V and 10 bases at J, with 10 bases in the middle. The CDR3 totals 11 residues. The entire variable domain, with the rest obtained from reference TRBV30 and TRBJ1-1, is as follows: SQTIHQWPATLVQPVGSPLSLECTVEGTSNPNLYWYRQAAGRGLQLLFYSVGIGQISSEVPQNLSASRPQDRQFILSSKKLLLSDSGFYLCAWSGRGVAFFGQGTRLTVV.

V usage is TRBV3-1 (or the pseudogene TRBV3-2) and J usage is TRBJ1-1; no clear D gene. The V gene lost 2 bases and the J gene lost 0 bases, with 7 bases spanning the gap. Germline CDR1 is LGHDT and CDR2 is YNNKEL (reference sequence). The CDR3 runs 14 residues. CDR3 bases: TGTGCCAGCAGCCAATTTGACTTGAACACTGAAGCTTTCTTT. Protein: CASSQFDLNTEAFF.

The chain joins TRBV5-6 to TRBJ1-2; a possible D gene is TRBD1 (6 bases). The V gene lost 2 bases and the J gene lost 3 bases, with 14 bases spanning the gap. CDR3 length: 15 residues. The V gene's germline CDR1 is SGHDT and CDR2 YYEEEE. CDR3 in DNA: TGTGCCAGCAGCTTCGGTAGAGGGGGTCACTATGGCTACACCTTC. Its protein is CASSFGRGGHYGYTF.

The V and J genes are TRBV15 and TRBJ1-1; no clear D. Trimming removed 0 bases at V and 3 bases at J, with 11 bases between. Germline CDR1 is LNHNV and CDR2 is YYDKDF (reference sequence). The CDR3 sequence is 15 residues long. This chain's CDR3 is CATSRDPQRHTEAFF. CDR3 coding DNA: TGTGCCACCAGCAGAGACCCCCAGCGACACACTGAAGCTTTCTTT.

This sequence joins TRBV7-8 and TRBJ2-7; 10 nucleotides match TRBD1. V was pared by 1 base and J by 6 bases, with 9 bases of the junction left unmatched. This CDR3 has 16 residues. The germline V gene has CDR1 SGHVS and CDR2 FQNEAQ. The CDR3 DNA sequence: TGTGCCAGCAGCTTAGGGAGTCCGGGACAGGGGTTCGAGCAGTACTTC. The encoded protein is CASSLGSPGQGFEQYF. The whole variable domain, remainder taken from reference TRBV7-8 and TRBJ2-7, is GAGVSQSPRYKVAKRGQDVALRCDPISGHVSLFWYQQALGQGPEFLTYFQNEAQLDKSGLPSDRFFAERPEGSVSTLKIQRTQQEDSAVYLCASSLGSPGQGFEQYFGPGTRLTVT.

V usage is TRBV5-7 and J usage is TRBJ2-2; 12 nucleotides align to TRBD2. TRBV5-7 is noted as an ORF with a role that remains uncertain. Germline trimming cut 4 bases from V and 5 bases from J; bases unmatched to any gene: 9. This CDR3 has 17 residues. CDR3 nucleotides: TGTGCCAGCAGCGCGCGACTAGCGGGAGAGATTACCGGGGAGCTGTTTTTT. Translated, it gives CASSARLAGEITGELFF.

The chain recombines TRBV28 with TRBJ1-5, with D hard to call. Looked up from germline, CDR1 is MDHEN and CDR2 is SYDVKM. CDR3 length: 13 residues. V gave up 6 bases and J gave up 5 bases, with 11 bases separating them. The DNA of the CDR3 is TGTGCCAGCAGCTCCACGGAGTATCAGCCCCAGCATTTT. Protein sequence: CASSSTEYQPQHF.

This chain joins TRBV19 and TRBJ1-4; D is possibly TRBD1 (5 bases). Germline assignment: CDR1 LNHDA and CDR2 SQIVND (reference sequence). V lost 6 bases to trimming and J lost 7 bases, with 15 bases between them. The CDR3 has 14 residues. The CDR3 loop reads CASSPLGVGEKLFF. CDR3 nucleotides: TGTGCCAGTAGCCCTCTAGGGGTGGGTGAAAAACTGTTTTTT.

This clone was observed a single time. This chain connects TRBV6-1 to TRBJ1-5; 7 nucleotides line up with TRBD1. J was trimmed by 4 bases and V by 4 bases; bases with no gene match: 10. Germline-derived CDR1 and CDR2 are MNHNS and SASEGT. The CDR3 loop spans 16 amino acids. As DNA, the CDR3 is TGTGCCAGCAGTGCCCCATCCGGACAGGTAAATCAGCCCCAGCATTTT. It translates to CASSAPSGQVNQPQHF.

The V and J genes are TRBV6-1 and TRBJ1-5; 7 bases agree with TRBD1. The V gene's germline CDR1 is MNHNS and CDR2 SASEGT. The CDR3 length is 18 residues. Trimming cost V 4 bases and J 3 bases; bases outside gene matches: 15. CDR3 nucleotides: TGTGCCAGCAGTGTGGCGCCACAAACAGGGGCGTTCAATCAGCCCCAGCATTTT. This sequence encodes CASSVAPQTGAFNQPQHF.

V and J are TRBV18 and TRBJ2-5; the match to TRBD1 covers 8 bases. This CDR3 is built from 14 residues. J gave up 5 bases and V 4 bases, and 6 bases lay outside the gene matches. The V gene's germline CDR1 is KGHSH and CDR2 LQKENI. The CDR3 DNA sequence: TGTGCCAGCTCACATAGCAGGGGGCTGGAGACCCAGTACTTC. Residues: CASSHSRGLETQYF.

As for this clone: One end of the junction varies from germline; a read error may be responsible. The chain joins TRBV29-1 to TRBJ2-7; D is perhaps TRBD2 (5 bases). Germline V gene data show CDR1 as SQVTM and CDR2 as ANQGSEA. The CDR3 sequence is 13 residues long. The CDR3 region is CSVHTSFTYERYF. Here the CDR3 DNA reads TGCAGCGTCCATACTAGTTTCACCTACGAGCGGTACTTC.